The 2 T cell receptor beta chains reported below all come from one sample, sequenced in a study of blood T cells in healthy people across ages (dated by TCRdb to 2015 to 2017). The library was produced with 5' RACE. Reads for this sample came from an Illumina HiSeq 2500. A second roughly 6 to 12 cycle PCR used a sample-barcoded 5' primer and a J-beta primer mix. The public reads were reprocessed in TCRdb via fastp at Q25 and MiXCR, keeping in-frame beta chains. Each record represents a unique CDR3 protein, reported with the most common genes and DNA among its rows. Within this sample are hundreds of thousands of distinct CDR3 sequences, with around 49% of them counted one time only. The ten biggest clones cover under 35% of the sample. Source material: blood. The receptors here all came from a woman in her sixties or seventies in good health.

The chain joins TRBV24-1 to TRBJ2-5; 8 bases fit TRBD2. CDR1 and CDR2 from the germline V gene are KGHDR and SFDVKD. The CDR3 runs to 16 residues. J was trimmed by 11 bases and V by 3 bases; bases with no gene match: 16. The CDR3 region has the DNA TGTGCCACCAGTGATCTTCTTAGCGGGACGGGAAATGAGCAGTACTTC. Its protein product is CATSDLLSGTGNEQYF.

The rearrangement uses TRBV6-6 and TRBJ2-1; 10 nucleotides line up with TRBD2. CDR3 length: 17 residues. The trim removed 4 bases at V and 0 bases at J, leaving 6 bases unmatched. Germline V lookup: CDR1 MNHNY, CDR2 SVGAGI (reference sequence). CDR3 nucleotides: TGTGCCAGCAGTTCCACGGGACTAGCGAGCTCCTACAATGAGCAGTTCTTC. Encoded protein: CASSSTGLASSYNEQFF.